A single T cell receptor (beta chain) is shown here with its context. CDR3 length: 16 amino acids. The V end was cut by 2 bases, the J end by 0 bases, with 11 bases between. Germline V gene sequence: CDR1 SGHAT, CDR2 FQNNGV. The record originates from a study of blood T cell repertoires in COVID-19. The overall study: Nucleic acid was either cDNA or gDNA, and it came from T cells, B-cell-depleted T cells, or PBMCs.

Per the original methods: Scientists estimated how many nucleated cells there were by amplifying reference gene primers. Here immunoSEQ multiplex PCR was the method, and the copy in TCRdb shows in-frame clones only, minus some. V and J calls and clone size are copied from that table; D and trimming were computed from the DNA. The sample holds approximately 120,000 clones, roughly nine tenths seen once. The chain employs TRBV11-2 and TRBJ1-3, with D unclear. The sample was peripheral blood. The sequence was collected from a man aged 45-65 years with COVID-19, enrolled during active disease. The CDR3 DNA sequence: TGTGCCAGCAGCTTACTAGCGAGGGTCTCTGGAAACACCATATATTTT. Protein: CASSLLARVSGNTIYF.